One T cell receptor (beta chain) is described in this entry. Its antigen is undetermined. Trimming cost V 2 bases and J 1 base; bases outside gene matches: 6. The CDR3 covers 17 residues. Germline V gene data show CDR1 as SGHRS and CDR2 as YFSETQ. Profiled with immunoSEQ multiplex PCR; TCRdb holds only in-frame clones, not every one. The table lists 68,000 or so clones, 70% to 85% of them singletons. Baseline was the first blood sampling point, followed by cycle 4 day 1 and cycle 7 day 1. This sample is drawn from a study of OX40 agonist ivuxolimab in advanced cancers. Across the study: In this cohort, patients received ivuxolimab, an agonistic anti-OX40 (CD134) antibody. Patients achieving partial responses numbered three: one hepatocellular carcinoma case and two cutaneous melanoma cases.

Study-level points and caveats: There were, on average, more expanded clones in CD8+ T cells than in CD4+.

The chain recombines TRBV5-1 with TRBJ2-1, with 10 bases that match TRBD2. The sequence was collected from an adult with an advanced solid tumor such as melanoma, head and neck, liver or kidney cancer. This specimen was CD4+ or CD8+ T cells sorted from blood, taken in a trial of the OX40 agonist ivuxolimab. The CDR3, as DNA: TGCGCCAGCAGCTTTTTAGCGGGGGGTGGGTCCTACAATGAGCAGTTCTTC. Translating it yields CASSFLAGGGSYNEQFF.